The entry below describes one T cell receptor (beta chain). Its antigen is currently not known. The record has no base qualities; no much larger clone is one base away. CDR3 length: 16 amino acids, cysteine to phenylalanine. CDR3 DNA only is kept here, 48 bases in frame from base 1. V is cut back by 6 bases and J by 0 bases, with 10 bases in the junction unmatched. CDR1 SEHNR and CDR2 FQNEAQ are derived from the germline V gene (reference sequence). The data were obtained in a study of blood T cells in healthy people across ages (dated by TCRdb to between 2014 and 2016). In terms of the full investigation: In model experiments, template switching captured about one uniquely barcoded TCR beta cDNA molecule for every two T cells. Using deep sequencing normalized with unique cDNA molecular identifiers, the study measured how TCR beta repertoire diversity changes with age. For two donors (one aged 18 to 30 and one aged 80 or older), the study analyzed two additional independent replicas of 1 million unique cDNA reads from the same blood draw. The donors were divided into four age groups: young (average roughly 17 years), middle-aged (approximately 39), aged (around 59) and long-lived (roughly 88). To avoid experimental bias, donors of different ages were distributed randomly across sequencing lanes.

The protocol used for the library was 5' RACE. The reads were generated on an Illumina HiSeq 2500. The second PCR ran for roughly 7 to 11 cycles and used a J-beta primer mix along with a sample-barcoded 5' primer. A template-switch 5' adaptor carrying 12 random nucleotides introduced a unique molecular identifier onto each TCR beta cDNA molecule. At least 2.5 million CDR3-containing paired-end reads were obtained from each sample. All of the RNA was converted into first-strand cDNA using the Mint cDNA synthesis kit, with a TRBC-specific oligonucleotide serving as the primer. After uracil-DNA glycosylase treatment, a first 18-cycle PCR used universal primers M1SS and BC2_uni_R on all cDNA. The paper's data handling went like this. For normalization, 1 million high-quality reads, each with a distinct molecular identifier, were randomly selected from each sample. Instead of being binned into consensus sequences, reads with shared molecular identifiers were discarded. MiTCR, with a Q25 quality threshold and the strictest error-elimination algorithm, was used for CDR3 identification, clonotype clustering and error correction. A nonparametric unseen species model with Euler transformation was used to estimate a lower bound on total TCR beta diversity. The public reads were reanalyzed by TCRdb: fastp trimming at Q25, MiXCR alignment, in-frame beta chains only. Every distinct CDR3 protein forms one entry, paired with its most common genes and DNA. It is TCRdb's table, rather than the study itself, that gives the V and J calls and clone size. The sample profile shows nearly 1 million distinct CDR3 sequences; just over 50% of them were found once. The ten largest clones capture roughly a fifth of the sample.

The roughly 38 donors, aged roughly 6 to 95 years, were systemically healthy Caucasian individuals from Russia. Each donor gave ten milliliters of peripheral blood, drawn into EDTA-treated Vacutainer tubes. PBMCs were isolated by Ficoll-Paque density-gradient centrifugation, with at least 7 million obtained per sample. Trizol reagent was used to extract total RNA from the PBMCs, yielding at least 5.5 micrograms per sample. For every donor, an aliquot of PBMCs went through flow cytometry to measure the percentages of naive CD45RAhigh/CD27high T cells. The paper's findings and limits, for the study overall: Since profiling was done on bulk unsorted PBMCs, naive and antigen-experienced compartments could not be conclusively compared. The percentage of naive T cells measured by flow cytometry correlated strongly with observed TCR beta diversity. Compared with the aged group, the long-lived group had more naive CD4+ T cells, fewer expanded clones and increased TCR diversity, suggesting age selection. Because donor CMV infection status was unknown, age-related changes in expanded clonotypes were potentially confounded. Observed TCR beta diversity per million T cells fell roughly linearly with age, and a significant reduction was already apparent by age roughly 40. Estimates of total diversity based on one million sequenced T cells were regarded as lower bounds and as underestimates.

The TCR sequence derives from an older woman in good health. The chain is encoded by TRBV7-9 joined to TRBJ2-7; 8 central bases correspond to TRBD2. The sequenced material came from blood. The nucleotides read TGTGCCAGCAGAGCCCATAGCGGGAAGAGCTCCTACGAGCAGTACTTC. Translation gives CASRAHSGKSSYEQYF. With all but the CDR3 taken from the reference TRBV7-9 and TRBJ2-7 genes, the full variable domain is: DTGVSQNPRHKITKRGQNVTFRCDPISEHNRLYWYRQTLGQGPEFLTYFQNEAQLEKSRLLSDRFSAERPKGSFSTLEIQRTEQGDSAMYLCASRAHSGKSSYEQYFGPGTRLTVT.